The rows below give T cell receptor beta chains drawn from one sample of a study of T cell repertoires in cytomegalovirus infection. TCRdb called the reads again in MiXCR, with one record for every CDR3 protein. The repertoire includes some 940,000 distinct CDR3 sequences, roughly 30% of them detected once, and roughly an eighth sits in the top ten. These receptors' targets are unknown. The sequencing here drew on cultured CD8+ T cells from PBMCs, taken from culture after CMV antigen stimulation. The origin of the receptors is a human donor in good health (CMV status not recorded). Some clones in this sample may be carry-over from other donors' samples. Both conserved end residues are part of each CDR3.

TRBV7-6,TRBJ2-2,19,CASSLAGQGMVLDTGELFF
TRBV6-6,TRBJ2-3,16,CASSYSLDLRTDTQYF
TRBV10-3,TRBJ2-1,11,CAISENNEQFF
TRBV7-6,TRBJ1-5,15,CASSLGGGDNQPQHF
TRBV6-1,TRBJ1-1,17,CASSELEGAPSWTEAFF
TRBV6-6,TRBJ2-2,19,CASSYPRTGKVLDTGELFF
TRBV12-5,TRBJ1-5,15,CASGRTGGENQPQHF
TRBV9,TRBJ1-4,15,CASSVAQGTNEKLFF
TRBV4-2,TRBJ2-1,15,CASSERDSEYNEQFF
TRBV7-9,TRBJ2-7,14,CASSARQGAYEQYF
TRBV11-3,TRBJ2-4,16,CASSFSSTGAENIQYF
TRBV11-3,TRBJ2-5,15,CASSLGGTGFETQYF
TRBV5-1,TRBJ2-2,18,CASSFDGSGGRGTGELFF
TRBV6-2/TRBV6-3,TRBJ2-3,14,CASSYWSRADTQYF
TRBV7-9,TRBJ2-4,11,CASSPLDIQYF
TRBV5-1,TRBJ2-1,15,CASSIRGGVDNEQFF
TRBV6-5,TRBJ1-1,15,CASSFFSGGGTEAFF
TRBV6-5,TRBJ1-2,15,CASSSRASQPYGYTF
TRBV4-3,TRBJ2-7,15,CASSQEEETIYEQYF
TRBV12-3/TRBV12-4,TRBJ2-4,17,CASSQSSGEGAQNIQYF
TRBV3-1,TRBJ1-6,15,CASSQGAGVNSPLHF
TRBV12-5,TRBJ1-1,13,CASGFGRNTEAFF
TRBV6-1,TRBJ1-4,11,CASSDWEKLFF
TRBV6-8,TRBJ2-3,13,CASSTGVPDTQYF
TRBV7-6,TRBJ2-2,15,CASSSGTSGTGELFF
TRBV5-1,TRBJ2-1,13,CASSLVRWNEQFF
TRBV7-8,TRBJ2-2,15,CASSLVDRRTGELFF
TRBV5-1,TRBJ1-2,17,CASSLAGQGDGDYGYTF